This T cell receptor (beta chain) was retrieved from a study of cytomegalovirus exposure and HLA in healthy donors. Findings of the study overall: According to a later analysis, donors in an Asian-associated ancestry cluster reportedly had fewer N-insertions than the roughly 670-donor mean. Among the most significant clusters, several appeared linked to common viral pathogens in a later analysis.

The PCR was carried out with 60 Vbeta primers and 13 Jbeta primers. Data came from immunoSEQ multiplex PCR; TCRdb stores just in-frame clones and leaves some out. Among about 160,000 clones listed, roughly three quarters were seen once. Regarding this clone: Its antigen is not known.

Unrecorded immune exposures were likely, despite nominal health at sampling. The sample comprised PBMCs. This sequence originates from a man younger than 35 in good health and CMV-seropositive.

The CDR3, as DNA: TGTGCCAGCAGTTACGGGCAGTCTGAAAAACTGTTTTTT. Its protein is CASSYGQSEKLFF. This chain uses TRBV6-5 with TRBJ1-4; D not resolved. CDR3 length: 13 amino acids. V was shortened by 2 bases and J by 7 bases, with 8 bases between the two germline ends. The germline V gene encodes CDR1 MNHEY and CDR2 SVGAGI.